Reported below is one T cell receptor beta chain. What it binds is not known. V shed 6 bases and J shed 6 bases, with 12 bases lying between them. The CDR3 covers 14 residues. Germline CDR1 reads MNHNS; CDR2 reads SASEGT. The PCR employed 60 Vbeta primers together with 13 Jbeta primers. Method: immunoSEQ multiplex PCR; TCRdb's copy keeps in-frame clones and lacks some. Of about 120,000 clones listed, more than 60% are singletons. The data are from a study of cytomegalovirus exposure and HLA in healthy donors. The study's findings and limits: Immune exposure data for these donors was limited to CMV serostatus. About 87% or about 30% of the time was how often most TCR beta V segments were productive, according to an earlier analysis. According to the study, around 180 TCR beta chains were cytomegalovirus-associated. Researchers left out some V segments, among them TRBV6-2 and TRBV6-3, as indistinguishable.

This chain joins TRBV6-1 and TRBJ1-6; the D is unclear. The sequence was obtained from a female donor in good health and CMV-seronegative. Source material: PBMCs. The CDR3 DNA reads TGTGCCAGCAGCGATAAAAACGGTAATTCACCCCTCCACTTT. Translation: CASSDKNGNSPLHF.